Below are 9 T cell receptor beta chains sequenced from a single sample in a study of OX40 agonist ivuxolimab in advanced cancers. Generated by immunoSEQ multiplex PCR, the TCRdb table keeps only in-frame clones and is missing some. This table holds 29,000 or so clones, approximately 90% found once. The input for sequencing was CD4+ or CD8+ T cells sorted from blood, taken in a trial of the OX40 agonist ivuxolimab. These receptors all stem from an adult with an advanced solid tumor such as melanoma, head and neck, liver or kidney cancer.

CDR3 DNA sequence: TGTGCCAGCAGCTTGGGCTCTCTGGCGGCTTTCTTT. Encoded protein: CASSLGSLAAFF. The V gene is TRBV5-8, the J gene TRBJ1-1; D is unclear. This CDR3 spans 12 amino acids. Germline V lookup: CDR1 SGHTS, CDR2 YDEGEE. Trimming shortened V by 0 bases and J by 11 bases, and 11 bases separated the two germline ends.

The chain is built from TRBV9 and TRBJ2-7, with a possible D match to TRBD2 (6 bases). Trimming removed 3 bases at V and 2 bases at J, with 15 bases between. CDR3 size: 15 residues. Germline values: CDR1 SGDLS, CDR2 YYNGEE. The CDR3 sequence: CASSAGGSHTYEQYF. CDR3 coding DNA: TGTGCCAGCAGCGCAGGAGGGAGTCACACCTACGAGCAGTACTTC.

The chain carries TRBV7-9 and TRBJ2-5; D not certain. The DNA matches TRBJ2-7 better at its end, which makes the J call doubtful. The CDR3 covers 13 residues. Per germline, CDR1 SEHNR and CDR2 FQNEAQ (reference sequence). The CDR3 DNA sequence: TGTGCCAGCAGCTCAACACAACCCTACGAGCAGTACTTC. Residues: CASSSTQPYEQYF.

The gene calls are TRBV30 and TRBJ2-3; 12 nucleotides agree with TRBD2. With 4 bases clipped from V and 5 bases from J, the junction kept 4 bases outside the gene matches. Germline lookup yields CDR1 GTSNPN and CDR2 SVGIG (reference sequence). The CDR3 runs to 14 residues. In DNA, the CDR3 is TGTGCCTGGACTGCTAGCGGGGGGGGAGATACGCAGTATTTT. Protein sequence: CAWTASGGGDTQYF. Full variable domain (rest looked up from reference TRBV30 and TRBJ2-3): SQTIHQWPATLVQPVGSPLSLECTVEGTSNPNLYWYRQAAGRGLQLLFYSVGIGQISSEVPQNLSASRPQDRQFILSSKKLLLSDSGFYLCAWTASGGGDTQYFGPGTRLTVL.

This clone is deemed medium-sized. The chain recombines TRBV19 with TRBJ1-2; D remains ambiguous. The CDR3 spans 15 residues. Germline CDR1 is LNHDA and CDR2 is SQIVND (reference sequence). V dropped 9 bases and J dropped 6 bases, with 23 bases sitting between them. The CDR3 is CASDLDVNSGNGYTF. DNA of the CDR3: TGTGCCAGCGACCTGGACGTAAACTCTGGGAATGGCTACACCTTC.

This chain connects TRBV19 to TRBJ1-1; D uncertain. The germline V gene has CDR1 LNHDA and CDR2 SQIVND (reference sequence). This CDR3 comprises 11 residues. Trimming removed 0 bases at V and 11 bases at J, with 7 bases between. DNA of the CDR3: TGTGCCAGTAGTATAGACTTACAGGCTTTCTTT. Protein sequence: CASSIDLQAFF. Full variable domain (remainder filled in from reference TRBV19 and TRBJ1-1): DGGITQSPKYLFRKEGQNVTLSCEQNLNHDAMYWYRQDPGQGLRLIYYSQIVNDFQKGDIAEGYSVSREKKESFPLTVTSAQKNPTAFYLCASSIDLQAFFGQGTRLTVV.

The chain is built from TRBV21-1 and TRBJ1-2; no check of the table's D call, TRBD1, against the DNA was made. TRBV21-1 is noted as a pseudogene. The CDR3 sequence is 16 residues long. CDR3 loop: CAGSPKVYRKTYGYTF. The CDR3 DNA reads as TGTGCCGGCAGCCCTAAAGTATACAGAAAGACCTATGGCTACACCTTC.

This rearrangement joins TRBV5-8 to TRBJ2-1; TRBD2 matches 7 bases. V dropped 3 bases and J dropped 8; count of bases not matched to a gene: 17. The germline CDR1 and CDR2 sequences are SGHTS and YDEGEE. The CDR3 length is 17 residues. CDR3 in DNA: TGTGCCAGCAGCTCCCAAATAGGGAGCGGGGCTGGAGATGAGCAGTTCTTC. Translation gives CASSSQIGSGAGDEQFF.

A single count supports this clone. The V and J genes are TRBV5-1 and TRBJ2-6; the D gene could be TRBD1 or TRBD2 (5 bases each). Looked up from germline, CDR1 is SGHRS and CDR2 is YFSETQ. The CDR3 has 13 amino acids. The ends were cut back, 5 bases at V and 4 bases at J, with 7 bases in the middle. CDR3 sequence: CASRGDGANVLTF. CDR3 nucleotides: TGCGCCAGCAGGGGGGACGGGGCCAACGTCCTGACTTTC.